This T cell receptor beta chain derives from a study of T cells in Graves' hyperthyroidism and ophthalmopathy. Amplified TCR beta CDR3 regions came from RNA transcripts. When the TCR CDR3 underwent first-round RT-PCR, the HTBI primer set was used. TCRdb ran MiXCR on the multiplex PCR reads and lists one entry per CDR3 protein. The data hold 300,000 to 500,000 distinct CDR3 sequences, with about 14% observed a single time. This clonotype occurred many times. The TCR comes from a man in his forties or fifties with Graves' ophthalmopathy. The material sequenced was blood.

The DNA of the CDR3 is TGTGCCAGCAGCTTACGTCTGGCGGAGGCGGCAAATGAGCAGTTCTTC. This gives the protein CASSLRLAEAANEQFF. V gene TRBV7-9 combines with J gene TRBJ2-1, with D possibly TRBD2 on 5 matching bases. V shed 2 bases and J shed 7 bases, with 18 bases lying between them. Germline CDR1 is SEHNR and CDR2 is FQNEAQ (reference sequence). CDR3 length: 16 amino acids. Full variable domain (remainder filled in from reference TRBV7-9 and TRBJ2-1): DTGVSQNPRHKITKRGQNVTFRCDPISEHNRLYWYRQTLGQGPEFLTYFQNEAQLEKSRLLSDRFSAERPKGSFSTLEIQRTEQGDSAMYLCASSLRLAEAANEQFFGPGTRLTVL.